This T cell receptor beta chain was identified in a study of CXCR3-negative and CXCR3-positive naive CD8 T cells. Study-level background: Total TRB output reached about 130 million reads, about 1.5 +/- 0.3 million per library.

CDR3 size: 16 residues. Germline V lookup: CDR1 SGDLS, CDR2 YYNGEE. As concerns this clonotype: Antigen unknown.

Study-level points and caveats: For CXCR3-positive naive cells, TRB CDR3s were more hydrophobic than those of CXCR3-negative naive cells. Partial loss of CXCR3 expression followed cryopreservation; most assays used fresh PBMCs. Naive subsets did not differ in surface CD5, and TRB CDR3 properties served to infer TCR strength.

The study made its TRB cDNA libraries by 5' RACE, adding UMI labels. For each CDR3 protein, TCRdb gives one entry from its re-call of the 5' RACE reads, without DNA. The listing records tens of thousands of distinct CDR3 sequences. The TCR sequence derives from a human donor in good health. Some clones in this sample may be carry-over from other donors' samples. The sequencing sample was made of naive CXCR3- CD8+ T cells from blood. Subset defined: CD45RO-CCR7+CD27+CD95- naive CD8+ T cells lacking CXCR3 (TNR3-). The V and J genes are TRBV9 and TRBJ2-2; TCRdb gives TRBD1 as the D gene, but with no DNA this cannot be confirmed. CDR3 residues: CASSVVGQGNTGELFF.